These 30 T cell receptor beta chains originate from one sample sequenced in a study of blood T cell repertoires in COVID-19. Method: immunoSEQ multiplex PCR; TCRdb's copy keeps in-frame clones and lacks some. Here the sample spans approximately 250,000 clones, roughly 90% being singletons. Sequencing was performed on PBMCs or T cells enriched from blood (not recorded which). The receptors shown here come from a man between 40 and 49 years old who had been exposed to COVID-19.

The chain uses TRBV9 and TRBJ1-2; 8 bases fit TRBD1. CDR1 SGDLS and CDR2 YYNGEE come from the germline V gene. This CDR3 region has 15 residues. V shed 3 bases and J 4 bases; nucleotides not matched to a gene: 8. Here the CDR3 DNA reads TGTGCCAGCAGCGAGTCCCAGGGGGCAGGCTATGGCTACACCTTC. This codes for CASSESQGAGYGYTF.

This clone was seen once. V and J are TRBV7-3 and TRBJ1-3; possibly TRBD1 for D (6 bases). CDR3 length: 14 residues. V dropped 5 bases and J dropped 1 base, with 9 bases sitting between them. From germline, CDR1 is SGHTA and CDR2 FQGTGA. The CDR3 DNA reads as TGTGCCAGCAGCGCAACAGGGTCTGGAAACACCATATATTTT. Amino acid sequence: CASSATGSGNTIYF.

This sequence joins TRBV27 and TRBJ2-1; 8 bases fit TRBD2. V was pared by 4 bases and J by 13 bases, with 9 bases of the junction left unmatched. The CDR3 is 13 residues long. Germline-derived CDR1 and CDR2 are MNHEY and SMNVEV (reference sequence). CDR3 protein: CASSYISGIIQFF. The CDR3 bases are TGTGCCAGCAGTTACATTAGCGGGATAATCCAGTTCTTC.

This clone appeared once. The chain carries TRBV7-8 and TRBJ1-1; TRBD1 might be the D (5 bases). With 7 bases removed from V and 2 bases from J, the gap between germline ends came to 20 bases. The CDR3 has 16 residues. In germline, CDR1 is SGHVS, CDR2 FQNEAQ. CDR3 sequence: CASTPTRQLINTEAFF. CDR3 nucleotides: TGTGCCAGCACCCCGACACGACAGCTGATAAACACTGAAGCTTTCTTT.

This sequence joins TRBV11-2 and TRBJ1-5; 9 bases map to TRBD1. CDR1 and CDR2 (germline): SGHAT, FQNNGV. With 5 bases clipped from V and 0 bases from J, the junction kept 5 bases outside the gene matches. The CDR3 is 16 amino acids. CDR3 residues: CASSPRTGASNQPQHF. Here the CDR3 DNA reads TGTGCCAGCAGCCCACGGACAGGGGCTAGCAATCAGCCCCAGCATTTT.

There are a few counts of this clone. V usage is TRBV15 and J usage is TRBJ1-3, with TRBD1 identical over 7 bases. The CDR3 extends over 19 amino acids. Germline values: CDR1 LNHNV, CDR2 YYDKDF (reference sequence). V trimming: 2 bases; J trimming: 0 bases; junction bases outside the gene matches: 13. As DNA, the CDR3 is TGTGCCACCAGCAGACAACTTTGGGCAGGGGGAAGCTCTGGAAACACCATATATTTT. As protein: CATSRQLWAGGSSGNTIYF.

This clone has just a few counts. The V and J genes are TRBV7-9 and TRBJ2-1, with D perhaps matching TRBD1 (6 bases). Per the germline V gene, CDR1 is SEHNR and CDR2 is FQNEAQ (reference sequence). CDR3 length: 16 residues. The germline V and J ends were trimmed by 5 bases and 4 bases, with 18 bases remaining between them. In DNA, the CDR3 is TGTGCCAGCAGCCCCAGAGGACAGCGAGATTACAATGAGCAGTTCTTC. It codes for CASSPRGQRDYNEQFF. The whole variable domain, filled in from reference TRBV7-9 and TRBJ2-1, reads DTGVSQNPRHKITKRGQNVTFRCDPISEHNRLYWYRQTLGQGPEFLTYFQNEAQLEKSRLLSDRFSAERPKGSFSTLEIQRTEQGDSAMYLCASSPRGQRDYNEQFFGPGTRLTVL.

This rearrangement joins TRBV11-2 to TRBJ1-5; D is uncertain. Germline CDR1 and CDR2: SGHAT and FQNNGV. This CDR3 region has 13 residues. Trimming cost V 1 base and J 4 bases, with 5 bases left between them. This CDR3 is CASSLALNQPQHF. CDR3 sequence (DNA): TGTGCCAGCAGCTTAGCTCTTAATCAGCCCCAGCATTTT. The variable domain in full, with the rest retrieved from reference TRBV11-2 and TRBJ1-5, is EAGVAQSPRYKIIEKRQSVAFWCNPISGHATLYWYQQILGQGPKLLIQFQNNGVVDDSQLPKDRFSAERLKGVDSTLKIQPAKLEDSAVYLCASSLALNQPQHFGDGTRLSIL.

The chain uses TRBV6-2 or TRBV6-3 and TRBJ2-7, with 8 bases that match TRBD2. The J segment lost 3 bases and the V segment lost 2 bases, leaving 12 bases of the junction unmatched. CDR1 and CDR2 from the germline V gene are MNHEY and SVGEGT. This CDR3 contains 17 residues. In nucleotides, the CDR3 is TGTGCCAGCAGTTACCGGCCGAGCGGGAGTAAGTTCTACGAGCAGTACTTC. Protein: CASSYRPSGSKFYEQYF.

For the CDR3, the DNA is TGTGCCAGCAGCGTTCTCTCTGGGAGCAGCTATGGCTACACCTTC. It codes for CASSVLSGSSYGYTF. The chain employs TRBV9 and TRBJ1-2, with D unclear. Trimming shortened V by 2 bases and J by 4 bases, and 15 bases separated the two germline ends. The CDR3 is 15 amino acids. Germline CDR1 SGDLS, CDR2 YYNGEE.

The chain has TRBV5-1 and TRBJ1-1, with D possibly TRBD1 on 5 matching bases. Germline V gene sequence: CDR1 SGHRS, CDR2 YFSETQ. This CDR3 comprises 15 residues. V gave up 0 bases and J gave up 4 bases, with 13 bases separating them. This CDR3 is CASSLADRRGTEAFF. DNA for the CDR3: TGCGCCAGCAGCTTGGCCGACAGAAGAGGCACTGAAGCTTTCTTT. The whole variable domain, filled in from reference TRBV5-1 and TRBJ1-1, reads KAGVTQTPRYLIKTRGQQVTLSCSPISGHRSVSWYQQTPGQGLQFLFEYFSETQRNKGNFPGRFSGRQFSNSRSEMNVSTLELGDSALYLCASSLADRRGTEAFFGQGTRLTVV.

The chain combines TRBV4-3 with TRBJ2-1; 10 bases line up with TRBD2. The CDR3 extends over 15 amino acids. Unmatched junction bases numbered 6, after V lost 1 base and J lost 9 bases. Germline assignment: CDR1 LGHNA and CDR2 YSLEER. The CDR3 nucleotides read TGCGCCAGCAGCCAAGGGCTAGCGGGAGTAGGTGAGCAGTTCTTC. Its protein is CASSQGLAGVGEQFF.

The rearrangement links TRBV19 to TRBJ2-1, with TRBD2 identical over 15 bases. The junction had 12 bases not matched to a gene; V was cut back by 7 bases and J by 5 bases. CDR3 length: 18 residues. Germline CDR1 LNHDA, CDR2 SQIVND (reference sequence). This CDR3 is CASTTGLAGGPEDNEQFF. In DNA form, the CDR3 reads TGTGCCAGTACTACTGGACTAGCGGGAGGGCCCGAGGACAATGAGCAGTTCTTC.

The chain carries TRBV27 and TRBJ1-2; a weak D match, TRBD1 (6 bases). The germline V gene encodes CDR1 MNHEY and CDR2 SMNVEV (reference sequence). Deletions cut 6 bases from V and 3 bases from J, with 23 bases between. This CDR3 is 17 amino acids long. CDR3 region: CASSPAGAPSLYYGYTF. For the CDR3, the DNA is TGTGCCAGCAGCCCTGCGGGGGCGCCATCTCTTTACTATGGCTACACCTTC.

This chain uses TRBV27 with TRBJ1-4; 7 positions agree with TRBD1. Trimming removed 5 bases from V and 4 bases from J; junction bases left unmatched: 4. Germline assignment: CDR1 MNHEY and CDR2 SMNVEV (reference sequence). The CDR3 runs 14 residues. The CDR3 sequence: CASSLTGNNEKLFF. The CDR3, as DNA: TGTGCCAGCAGTCTGACAGGGAATAATGAAAAACTGTTTTTT.

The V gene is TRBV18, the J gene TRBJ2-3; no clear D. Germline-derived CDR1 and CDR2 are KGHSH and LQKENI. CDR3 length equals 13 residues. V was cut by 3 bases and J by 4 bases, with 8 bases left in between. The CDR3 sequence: CASSPLRSDTQYF. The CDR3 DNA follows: TGTGCCAGCTCACCCCTGAGATCAGATACGCAGTATTTT. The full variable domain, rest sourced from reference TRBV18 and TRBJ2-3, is NAGVMQNPRHLVRRRGQEARLRCSPMKGHSHVYWYRQLPEEGLKFMVYLQKENIIDESGMPKERFSAEFPKEGPSILRIQQVVRGDSAAYFCASSPLRSDTQYFGPGTRLTVL.

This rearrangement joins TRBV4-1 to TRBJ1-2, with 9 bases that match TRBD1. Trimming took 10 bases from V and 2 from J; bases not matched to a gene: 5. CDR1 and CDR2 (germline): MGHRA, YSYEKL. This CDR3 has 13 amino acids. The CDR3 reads CATGDRGNYGYTF. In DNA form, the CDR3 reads TGCGCCACCGGAGACAGGGGGAACTATGGCTACACCTTC.

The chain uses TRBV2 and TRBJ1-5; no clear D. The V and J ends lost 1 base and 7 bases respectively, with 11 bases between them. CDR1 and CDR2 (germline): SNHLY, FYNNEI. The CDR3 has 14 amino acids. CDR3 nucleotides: TGTGCCAGCAGTGAAGTTCGAGGTTGGCAGCCCCAGCATTTT. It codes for CASSEVRGWQPQHF.

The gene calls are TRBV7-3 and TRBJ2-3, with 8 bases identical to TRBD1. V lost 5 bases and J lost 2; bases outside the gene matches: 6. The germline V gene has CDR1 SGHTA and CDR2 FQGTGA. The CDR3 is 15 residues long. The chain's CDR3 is CASSRTGGHTDTQYF. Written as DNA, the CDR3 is TGTGCCAGCAGCAGAACAGGGGGTCACACAGATACGCAGTATTTT.

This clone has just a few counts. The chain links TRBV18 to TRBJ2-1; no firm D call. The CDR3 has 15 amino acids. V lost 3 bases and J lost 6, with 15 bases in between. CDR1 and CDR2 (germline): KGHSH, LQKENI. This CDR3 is CASSPSSLYSNEQFF. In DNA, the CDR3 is TGTGCCAGCTCACCGTCTTCGCTCTATAGCAATGAGCAGTTCTTC.

CDR3 DNA sequence: TGTGCCAGCAGTGACATCACCCGAGGCGATGAGCAGTTCTTC. This encodes CASSDITRGDEQFF. The chain recombines TRBV6-1 with TRBJ2-1; D remains ambiguous. Germline loops: CDR1 MNHNS, CDR2 SASEGT. This CDR3 has 14 amino acids. Trimming removed 3 bases from V and 8 bases from J, with 14 bases in between.

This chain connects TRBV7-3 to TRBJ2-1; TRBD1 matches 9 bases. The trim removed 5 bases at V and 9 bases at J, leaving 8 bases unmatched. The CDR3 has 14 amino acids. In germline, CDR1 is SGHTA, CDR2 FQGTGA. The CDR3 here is CASSPGQGFGEQFF. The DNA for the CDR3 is TGTGCCAGCAGCCCAGGACAGGGGTTCGGTGAGCAGTTCTTC.

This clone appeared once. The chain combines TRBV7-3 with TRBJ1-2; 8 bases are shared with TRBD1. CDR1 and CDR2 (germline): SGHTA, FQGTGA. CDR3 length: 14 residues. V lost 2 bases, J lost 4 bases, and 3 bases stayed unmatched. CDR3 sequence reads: CASSLQGAGYGYTF. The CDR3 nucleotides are TGTGCCAGCAGCTTACAGGGGGCGGGCTATGGCTACACCTTC.

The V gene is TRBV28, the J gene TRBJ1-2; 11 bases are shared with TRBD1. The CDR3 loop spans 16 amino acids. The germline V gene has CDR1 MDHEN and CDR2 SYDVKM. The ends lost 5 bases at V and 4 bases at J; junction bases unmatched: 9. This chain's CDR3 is CASSPGQGDYIYGYTF. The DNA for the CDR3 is TGTGCCAGCAGTCCGGGACAGGGGGATTATATCTATGGCTACACCTTC.

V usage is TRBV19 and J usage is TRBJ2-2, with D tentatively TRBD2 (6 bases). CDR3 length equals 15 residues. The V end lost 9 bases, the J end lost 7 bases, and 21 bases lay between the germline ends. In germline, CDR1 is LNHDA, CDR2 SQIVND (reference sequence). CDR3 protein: CASRVIGRNVGELFF. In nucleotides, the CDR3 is TGTGCCAGCAGAGTGATAGGGAGGAATGTCGGGGAGCTGTTTTTT.

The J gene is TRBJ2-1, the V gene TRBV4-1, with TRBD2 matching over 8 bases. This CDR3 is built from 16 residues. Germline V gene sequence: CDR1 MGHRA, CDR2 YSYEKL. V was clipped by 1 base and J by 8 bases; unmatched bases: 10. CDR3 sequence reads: CASSQGGRGRLDEQFF. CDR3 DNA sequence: TGCGCCAGCAGCCAAGGGGGGCGCGGGAGGCTGGATGAGCAGTTCTTC.

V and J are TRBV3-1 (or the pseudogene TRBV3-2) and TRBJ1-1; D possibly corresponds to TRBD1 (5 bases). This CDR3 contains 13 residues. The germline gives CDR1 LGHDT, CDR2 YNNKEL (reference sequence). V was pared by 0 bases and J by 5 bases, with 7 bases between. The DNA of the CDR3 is TGTGCCAGCAGCCAAGATTCAGGGACTGAAGCTTTCTTT. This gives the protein CASSQDSGTEAFF.

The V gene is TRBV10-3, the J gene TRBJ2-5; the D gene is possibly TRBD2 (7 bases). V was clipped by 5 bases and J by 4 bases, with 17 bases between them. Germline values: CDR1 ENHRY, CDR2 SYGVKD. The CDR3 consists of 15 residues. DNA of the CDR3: TGTGCCATCAGTTCAGGGGAGGGCGCGGGAGAGACCCAGTACTTC. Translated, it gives CAISSGEGAGETQYF.

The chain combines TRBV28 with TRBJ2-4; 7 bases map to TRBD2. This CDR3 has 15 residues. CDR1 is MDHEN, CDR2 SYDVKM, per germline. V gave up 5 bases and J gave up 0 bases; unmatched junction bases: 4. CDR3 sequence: CASSPRGVAKNIQYF. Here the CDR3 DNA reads TGTGCCAGCAGTCCCCGGGGGGTAGCCAAAAACATTCAGTACTTC.

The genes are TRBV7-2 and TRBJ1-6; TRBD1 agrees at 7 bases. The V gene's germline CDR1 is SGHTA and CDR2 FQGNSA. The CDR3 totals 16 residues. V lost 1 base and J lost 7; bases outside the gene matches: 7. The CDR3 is CASSLVAGRGNSPLHF. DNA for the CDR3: TGTGCCAGCAGCTTAGTGGCTGGCAGGGGGAATTCACCCCTCCACTTT.